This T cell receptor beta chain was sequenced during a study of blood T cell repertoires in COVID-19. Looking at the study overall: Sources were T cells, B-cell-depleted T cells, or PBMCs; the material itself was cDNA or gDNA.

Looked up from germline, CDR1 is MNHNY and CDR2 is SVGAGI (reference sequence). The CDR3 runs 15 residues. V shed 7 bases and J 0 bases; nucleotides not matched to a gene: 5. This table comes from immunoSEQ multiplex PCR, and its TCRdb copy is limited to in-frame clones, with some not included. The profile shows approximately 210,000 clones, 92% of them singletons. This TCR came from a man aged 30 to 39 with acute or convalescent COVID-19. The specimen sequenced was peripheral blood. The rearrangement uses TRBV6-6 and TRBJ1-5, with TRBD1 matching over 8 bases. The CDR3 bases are TGTGCCAGCAACATACAGGGGGTTAGCAATCAGCCCCAGCATTTT. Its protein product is CASNIQGVSNQPQHF.